Listed here is a single T cell receptor (beta chain). This record comes from a study of shared clonotypes between healthy human individuals. This CDR3 region has 18 residues. The V and J ends lost 2 bases and 2 bases respectively, with 19 bases between them. Germline V lookup: CDR1 MNHEY, CDR2 SMNVEV (reference sequence). Investigators divided CD4+ cells into CD45RA+ naive and CD45RA-negative memory subsets. Repertoires were generated with immunoSEQ multiplex PCR, while TCRdb's copy carries only in-frame clones and drops some. The repertoire holds about 990,000 clones, with 78% as singletons. Sequenced sample: memory CD4+ T cells from PBMCs. Subset specified: CD45RA-negative fraction. The chain carries TRBV27 and TRBJ2-1; D not certain. The receptor was derived from a man younger than 35 in good health. Some clones in this sample may be carry-over from other donors' samples. The CDR3 is CASSLSSPVRPPYNEQFF. In DNA, the CDR3 is TGTGCCAGCAGTTTAAGCTCCCCGGTCAGACCACCCTACAATGAGCAGTTCTTC.